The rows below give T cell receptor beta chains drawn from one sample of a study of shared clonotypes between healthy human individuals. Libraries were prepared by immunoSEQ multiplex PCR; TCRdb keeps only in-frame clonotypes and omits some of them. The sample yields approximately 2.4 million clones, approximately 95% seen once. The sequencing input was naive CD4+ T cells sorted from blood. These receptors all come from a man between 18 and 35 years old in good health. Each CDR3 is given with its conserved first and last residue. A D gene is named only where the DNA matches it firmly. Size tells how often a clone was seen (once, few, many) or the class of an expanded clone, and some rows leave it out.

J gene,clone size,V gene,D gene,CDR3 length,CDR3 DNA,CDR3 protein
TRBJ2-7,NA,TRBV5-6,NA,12,TGTGCCAGCGGTCTAGGGACCTACGAGCAGTACTTC,CASGLGTYEQYF
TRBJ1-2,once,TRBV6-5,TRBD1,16,TGTGCCAGCAGTTACTCCCCATTGGACAGGGTGTTTGGCTACACCTTC,CASSYSPLDRVFGYTF
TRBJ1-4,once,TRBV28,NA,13,TGTGCCAGCAGTTTATTTCCCGACGGCGGTGGGTTTTTT,CASSLFPDGGGFF
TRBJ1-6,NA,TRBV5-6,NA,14,TGTGCCAGCAGCCAATTCTCCTATAATTCACCCCTCCACTTT,CASSQFSYNSPLHF
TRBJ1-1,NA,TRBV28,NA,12,TGTGCCAGCAGCCCTGGGTCATTGAAAACTTTCTTT,CASSPGSLKTFF
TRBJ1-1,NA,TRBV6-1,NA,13,TGTGCCAGCAGCGTCAGTGGGAACACTGAAGCTTTCTTT,CASSVSGNTEAFF
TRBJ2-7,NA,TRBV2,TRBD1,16,TGTGCCAGCAGCCCCCGGGCAGGGGGTGTCTCCTACGAGCAGTACTTC,CASSPRAGGVSYEQYF
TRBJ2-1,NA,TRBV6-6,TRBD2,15,TGTGCCAGCAGACCAAGCGGGGGGACTTACAATGAGCAGTTCTTC,CASRPSGGTYNEQFF
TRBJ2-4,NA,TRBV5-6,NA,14,TGTGCCAGCAGCTTATGGGGGACGGGGGCCATTCAGTACTTC,CASSLWGTGAIQYF
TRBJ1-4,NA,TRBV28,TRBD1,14,TGTGCCAGCAGTTCGGGACAGGGGAGTGAAAAACTGTTTTTT,CASSSGQGSEKLFF
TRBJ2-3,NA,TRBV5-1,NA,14,TGCGCCAGCAGTCGTGGGGAAAGCACAGATACGCAGTATTTT,CASSRGESTDTQYF
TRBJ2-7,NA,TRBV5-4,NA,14,TGTGCCAGCAGCTCCCGGGATTCAACCTACGAGCAGTACTTC,CASSSRDSTYEQYF
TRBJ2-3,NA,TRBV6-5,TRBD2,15,TGTGCCAGCAGCTCTAGCGGGGGGGCCGCAGATACGCAGTATTTT,CASSSSGGAADTQYF
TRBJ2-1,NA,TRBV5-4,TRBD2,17,TGTGCCAGCAGCGTAGGGACTAGCGGGAGTCGCTACAATGAGCAGTTCTTC,CASSVGTSGSRYNEQFF
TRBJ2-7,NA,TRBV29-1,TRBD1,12,TGCAGCGTTGGGACAGGACCCTACGAGCAGTACTTC,CSVGTGPYEQYF
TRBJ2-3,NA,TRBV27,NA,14,TGTGCCAGCAGTTTAAGAAGTAGCACAGATACGCAGTATTTT,CASSLRSSTDTQYF
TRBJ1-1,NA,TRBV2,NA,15,TGTGCCAGCAGTGAAGAGGGGGTGGGGTACACTGAAGCTTTCTTT,CASSEEGVGYTEAFF
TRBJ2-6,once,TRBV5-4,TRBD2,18,TGTGCCAGCAGCTTGGATCCTAGCGGGAGTACTGGGGCCAACGTCCTGACTTTC,CASSLDPSGSTGANVLTF
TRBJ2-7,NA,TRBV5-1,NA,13,TGCGCCAGCAGCTTGGGGGATAACTACGAGCAGTACTTC,CASSLGDNYEQYF
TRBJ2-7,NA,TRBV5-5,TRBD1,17,TGTGCCAGCAGCTTGGCCCCAGGGACAGGGATACCCTACGAGCAGTACTTC,CASSLAPGTGIPYEQYF
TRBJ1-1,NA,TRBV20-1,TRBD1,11,TGCAGTGCTGCCGGGACAGCCGAAGCTTTCTTT,CSAAGTAEAFF
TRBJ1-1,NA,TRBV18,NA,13,TGTGCCAGCTCACCCGGGACACAACAAGAAGCTTTCTTT,CASSPGTQQEAFF
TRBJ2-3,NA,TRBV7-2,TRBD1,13,TGTGCCAGCAGCGGACAGGGGGCAGATACGCAGTATTTT,CASSGQGADTQYF
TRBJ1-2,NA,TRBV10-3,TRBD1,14,TGTGCCATCAGTGATTCGGCAGGGGGCTATGGCTACACCTTC,CAISDSAGGYGYTF
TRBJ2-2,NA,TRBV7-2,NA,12,TGTGCCAGCAGCTTAATTGGCGGGGAGCTGTTTTTT,CASSLIGGELFF
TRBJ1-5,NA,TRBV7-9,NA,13,TGTGCCAGCAGCTTTACGAGCAATCAGCCCCAGCATTTT,CASSFTSNQPQHF
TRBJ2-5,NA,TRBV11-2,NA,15,TGTGCCAGCAGCTTGTTCGAGGGGTTAGGAGAGACCCAGTACTTC,CASSLFEGLGETQYF
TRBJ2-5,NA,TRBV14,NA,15,TGTGCCAGCAGCCAAGATAATCGATACTGGGAGACCCAGTACTTC,CASSQDNRYWETQYF
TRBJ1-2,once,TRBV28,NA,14,TGTGCCAGCAGTTTATTCCAGGGATTCTATGGCTACACCTTC,CASSLFQGFYGYTF
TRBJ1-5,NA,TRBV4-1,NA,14,TGCGCCAGCAGCCAAGGAGGGGGTGATCAGCCCCAGCATTTT,CASSQGGGDQPQHF
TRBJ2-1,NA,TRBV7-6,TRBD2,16,TGTGCCAGCAGCTCCCTTAGCGGGGGCCCCTACAATGAGCAGTTCTTC,CASSSLSGGPYNEQFF
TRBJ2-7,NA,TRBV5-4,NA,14,TGTGCCAGCAGCTTGCCGGGACGGACATACGAGCAGTACTTC,CASSLPGRTYEQYF
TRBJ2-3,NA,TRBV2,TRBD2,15,TGTGCCAGCAGAGCTAGCGGGAGGTCGTCGGATACGCAGTATTTT,CASRASGRSSDTQYF
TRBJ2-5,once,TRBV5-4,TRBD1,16,TGTGCCAGCAGCTTGGGGACAGGGCGAGGAAGGGAGACCCAGTACTTC,CASSLGTGRGRETQYF
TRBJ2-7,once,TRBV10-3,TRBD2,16,TGTGCCACCCGCGGCAGCGCGGGACTAGCAAGCTACGAGCAGTACTTC,CATRGSAGLASYEQYF
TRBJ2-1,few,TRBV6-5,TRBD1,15,TGTGCCAGCAGTCCCGGGACAGGGTCCTACAATGAGCAGTTCTTC,CASSPGTGSYNEQFF
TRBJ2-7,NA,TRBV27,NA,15,TGTGCCAGCAGTTCGGCGGGACTGGACTCCTACGAGCAGTACTTC,CASSSAGLDSYEQYF
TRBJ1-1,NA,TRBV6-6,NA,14,TGTGCCAGCAGTTACGGTCAGGGGAACACTGAAGCTTTCTTT,CASSYGQGNTEAFF
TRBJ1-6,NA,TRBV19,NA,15,TGTGCCAGTAATGAGGGGCCGACCTATAATTCACCCCTCCACTTT,CASNEGPTYNSPLHF
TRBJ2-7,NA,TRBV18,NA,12,TGTGCCAGCTCACCAATAGGGCACGAGCAGTACTTC,CASSPIGHEQYF
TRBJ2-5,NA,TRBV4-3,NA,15,TGCGCCAGCAGCCAATTATATGGATTACTAGAGACCCAGTACTTC,CASSQLYGLLETQYF
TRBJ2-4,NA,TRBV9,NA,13,TGTGCCAGCAGCGAGGGTTCTGCGAACATTCAGTACTTC,CASSEGSANIQYF
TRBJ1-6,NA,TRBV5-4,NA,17,TGTGCCAGCAGCTTGGTCGGGACGAGCTCCTATAATTCACCCCTCCACTTT,CASSLVGTSSYNSPLHF
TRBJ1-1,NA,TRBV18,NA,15,TGTGCCAGCTCACCACCTGGCAGGGAGAGGACTGAAGCTTTCTTT,CASSPPGRERTEAFF